This T cell receptor beta chain comes out of a study of cytomegalovirus exposure and HLA in healthy donors. Turning to the study itself: The roughly 130 validation repertoires used the same platform as the roughly 720 first-cohort repertoires (as reported by a later analysis). General observations from the study: The authors listed 150 to 200 TCR beta chains as cytomegalovirus-associated. Within the approximately 130 validation repertoires, first-cohort TCR clusters tended to co-occur, according to a later analysis.

Worth noting for this clone: Its antigen is unknown.

With V trimmed by 4 bases and J by 6 bases, 5 bases remained unmatched. This CDR3 contains 14 residues. Per the germline V gene, CDR1 is MGHDK and CDR2 is SYGVNS. Separation from the roughly 670-subject first cohort characterized the roughly 120-subject validation cohort, to which the donors belonged. Data came from immunoSEQ multiplex PCR; TCRdb stores just in-frame clones and leaves some out. The sample records under 250,000 clones, about 81% being singletons. The chain carries TRBV25-1 and TRBJ2-3; 9 bases fit TRBD2. This TCR was recovered from a young woman in good health and CMV-seronegative. The sample was PBMCs. CDR3 loop: CASSVAGAGDTQYF. CDR3 nucleotides: TGTGCCAGCAGTGTAGCGGGAGCGGGGGATACGCAGTATTTT.